Listed below are T cell receptor beta chains from one sample, sequenced in a study of shared clonotypes between healthy human individuals. The assay was immunoSEQ multiplex PCR, and TCRdb's table has in-frame clones only and misses some. This table holds roughly 410,000 clones, around 96% found once. Sequenced input: memory CD8+ T cells sorted from blood. The receptors shown here come from a man aged 30 to 45 in good health. CDR3s include the opening cysteine and the closing phenylalanine or tryptophan. D genes are given only for firm matches. Only part of the rows carry a size: once, few, many, or a class if the clone is expanded.

J gene | clone size | D gene | V gene | CDR3 DNA | CDR3 protein
TRBJ2-7 | - | TRBD1 | TRBV7-9 | TGTGCCAGCAGCTTATCGGGACAGGGGTACTACGAGCAGTACTTC | CASSLSGQGYYEQYF
TRBJ2-4 | - | - | TRBV7-2 | TGTGCCAGCAGTGAGCCTACACTAGCCAAAAACATTCAGTACTTC | CASSEPTLAKNIQYF
TRBJ2-6 | - | TRBD1 | TRBV18 | TGTGCCAGCTCACTCCCTAGGACAGGTGGGGCCAACGTCCTGACTTTC | CASSLPRTGGANVLTF
TRBJ2-7 | - | - | TRBV7-9 | TGTGCCAGCAGCTTAGGGACCTACGAGCAGTACTTC | CASSLGTYEQYF
TRBJ2-3 | - | - | TRBV5-4 | TGTGCCAGCAGCCCCCCCAGCACAGATACGCAGTATTTT | CASSPPSTDTQYF
TRBJ1-5 | - | - | TRBV21-1 | TGTGCCAGCAGCAAAGTGCTGGGGGGGGCAGAGGGGATCTATAGCAATCAGCCCCAGCATTTT | CASSKVLGGAEGIYSNQPQHF
TRBJ2-7 | - | - | TRBV10-3 | TGTGCCATCAGTGGGGGCAGGTCCACCTACGAGCAGTACTTC | CAISGGRSTYEQYF
TRBJ2-5 | - | TRBD1 | TRBV19 | TGTGCCAGTACCGTGACAGGGTATCCCCAGGAGACCCAGTACTTC | CASTVTGYPQETQYF
TRBJ2-7 | few | - | TRBV21-1 | TGTGCCAGCAGCAAAGACAGCTCCTACGAGCAGTACTTC | CASSKDSSYEQYF
TRBJ2-7 | - | - | TRBV18 | TGTGCCAGCTCACCCAGTTTTAGCTCCTACGAGCAGTACTTC | CASSPSFSSYEQYF
TRBJ2-3 | - | - | TRBV7-9 | TGTGCCAGCAGCTCAATGGGCTACCACACAGATACGCAGTATTTT | CASSSMGYHTDTQYF
TRBJ2-6 | - | TRBD2 | TRBV5-1 | TGCGCCAGCAGCTTGGCTCTAGCGGGGAACTCTGGGGCCAACGTCCTGACTTTC | CASSLALAGNSGANVLTF
TRBJ1-1 | once | - | TRBV29-1 | TGCAGCGCCTCTTCGGGGGCACTTGAAGCTTTCTTT | CSASSGALEAFF
TRBJ2-2 | once | - | TRBV9 | TGTGCCAGCAGCGGCCCCAGCTACACCGGGGAGCTGTTTTTT | CASSGPSYTGELFF
TRBJ2-3 | - | TRBD2 | TRBV7-9 | TGTGCCAGCAGTTCAAGCGGGAGTTACACAGATACGCAGTATTTT | CASSSSGSYTDTQYF
TRBJ2-3 | once | TRBD2 | TRBV5-1 | TGCGCCAGCAGCTCCCTTACTACTAGCGGTCAGTTTTACACAGATACGCAGTATTTT | CASSSLTTSGQFYTDTQYF
TRBJ2-5 | - | - | TRBV9 | TGTGCCAGCAGCCCCTCAACTGGGGGAGCTGGTATGGCCCAGTACTTC | CASSPSTGGAGMAQYF
TRBJ2-7 | - | - | TRBV5-1 | TGCGCCAGCAGCTTGGCCGCCGGCGCCTCCTACGAGCAGTACTTC | CASSLAAGASYEQYF
TRBJ2-1 | - | TRBD2 | TRBV9 | TGTGCCAGCAGCGTAGGACTAGCGGGCTCCTACAATGAGCAGTTCTTC | CASSVGLAGSYNEQFF
TRBJ1-5 | - | - | TRBV7-6 | TGTGCCAGCAGCTTAGAAGTGGGGAATCAGCCCCAGCATTTT | CASSLEVGNQPQHF
TRBJ1-2 | - | - | TRBV7-9 | TGTGCCACCACCTTCAAGGGCTACACCTTC | CATTFKGYTF
TRBJ2-5 | - | - | TRBV5-6 | TGTGCCAGCAGCTTGAGGACAGCCGGGCTTCAGACCCAGTACTTC | CASSLRTAGLQTQYF
TRBJ2-1 | - | - | TRBV28 | TGTGCCACTTTCGGCCCGCGACACAATGAGCAGTTCTTC | CATFGPRHNEQFF
TRBJ1-5 | - | - | TRBV27 | TGTGCCAGCAGTTTTCGGGGCAGTCGACCTAATCAGCTCCAGCATTTT | CASSFRGSRPNQLQHF